Described below is a single T cell receptor beta chain sequence and its context. This clonotype was seen only a few times. Its specific antigen is unknown. Base qualities were left out, and no much larger clone turns up one base away. Set within a cohort of healthcare workers in London, UK, this nested case-control study involved weekly PCR testing of nasopharyngeal swabs along with blood sampling. Healthcare workers were enrolled in the week of the UK lockdown, from 23 to 31 March 2020, and were followed every week for up to 16 weeks. The sample originates from a study of early T cells in non-severe SARS-CoV-2 infection (dated by TCRdb to about 2021). About the investigation overall: TCR sequencing used bulk RNA from unsorted whole blood, so alpha and beta chains could not be paired. The study at large found these results: VDJdb matching was skewed toward anti-spike CD8 responses, so virus-specific expansions were likely underestimated and private and CD4 specificities were missed.

The CDR3 holds 15 amino acids from the cysteine to the phenylalanine. Only the CDR3 portion is preserved as DNA: 45 bases, with reading frame beginning at the first base. The germline V gene (reference sequence) specifies LGHDT as CDR1 and YNNKEL as CDR2. V trim: 4 bases; J trim: 5 bases; unmatched bases: 7. Library construction relied on 5' RACE. Sequencing relied on a NextSeq 500. In the TCR library protocol, unique molecular identifiers were attached to individual cDNA molecules to correct for PCR bias and sequencing error. TCR alpha and beta chains were both sequenced, and the abundances of alpha and beta sequences in each sample were closely correlated with each other. Per the original workflow: Decombinator V4 was used to annotate the V gene, J gene and CDR3 of the TCR sequences. TCRs were defined as expanded if a significant change between any two time points was detected under a Poisson model with p below 0.0001. TCR abundances were normalised to the total number of TCRs sequenced per sample and were expressed as counts per million. TRAV1-2 paired with TRAJ12, TRAJ20 or TRAJ33 defined MAIT TCRs, while TRAV10 paired with TRAJ18 defined iNKT TCRs. VDJdb, accessed 1 November 2021, was searched for CMV, EBV and SARS-CoV-2 annotated TCRs, with TCRs annotated for multiple antigens excluded. TCRdb took the public reads, trimmed them with fastp at Q25, ran MiXCR for clone calling and kept in-frame beta chains. Rows matching on CDR3 protein sequence are summarized as one entry with the most common DNA and genes. These V and J calls originate from TCRdb's pipeline instead of the authors' own analysis. This sample gives just under 60,000 distinct CDR3 sequences in total; under 10% of them show up just once. Of the sample, about 3.3% is held by the ten largest clones.

The sequenced material came from whole blood. The receptor was isolated from an adult who was a healthcare worker with PCR-confirmed SARS-CoV-2 infection or an uninfected control (not recorded which). The sequence joins TRBV3-1 to TRBJ2-3, with 9 middle bases fitting TRBD1. The sequenced DNA is TGTGCCAGCAGCCGGTACAGGGGGCAACAAGATACGCAGTATTTT. This encodes CASSRYRGQQDTQYF.